Listed below are T cell receptor beta chains from one sample, sequenced in a study of T cells in localized non-small cell lung cancer. The repertoire was sequenced with immunoSEQ multiplex PCR; TCRdb's copy has only in-frame clones and lacks some. Of 32,000 or so clones listed, 90% are singletons. This material consisted of peripheral blood, taken before any cancer treatment. The receptors shown here come from a man between 35 and 75 years old with stage I lung adenocarcinoma. Both conserved end residues are part of each CDR3. The order of the fields is D gene, V gene, clone size, J gene, CDR3 protein, CDR3 DNA. A D gene is named only where the DNA matches it firmly. The size field is filled for only some rows; it gives once, few, many or a size class.

.	TRBV11-3	.	TRBJ2-3	CASSSYGDTQYF	TGTGCCAGCAGCTCGTACGGGGATACGCAGTATTTT
.	TRBV5-1	.	TRBJ1-2	CASSLGTAYGYTF	TGCGCCAGCAGCTTGGGGACAGCGTATGGCTACACCTTC
.	TRBV5-1	few	TRBJ2-5	CASSLSIGTQETQYF	TGCGCCAGCAGCTTGTCCATCGGTACTCAAGAGACCCAGTACTTC
.	TRBV5-4	.	TRBJ2-7	CASRPRGVRPYEQYF	TGTGCCAGCAGGCCTAGGGGGGTCCGCCCTTACGAGCAGTACTTC
.	TRBV6-6	.	TRBJ2-2	CASSSPSFPGELFF	TGTGCCAGCAGTTCGCCCTCCTTTCCCGGGGAGCTGTTTTTT
TRBD2	TRBV5-1	.	TRBJ2-1	CASSLRYRRGNEQFF	TGCGCCAGCAGCTTGCGTTACCGGCGGGGGAATGAGCAGTTCTTC
.	TRBV10-3	.	TRBJ2-7	CAIRDNYEQYF	TGTGCCATCAGAGACAACTACGAGCAGTACTTC
TRBD1	TRBV9	.	TRBJ2-3	CASSPGTGGATDTQYF	TGTGCCAGCAGCCCCGGGACAGGGGGCGCGACAGATACGCAGTATTTT
.	TRBV6-5	.	TRBJ2-1	CASSYSKVSYNEQFF	TGTGCCAGCAGTTACTCGAAGGTCTCCTACAATGAGCAGTTCTTC
TRBD1	TRBV5-5	few	TRBJ2-2	CASSFARGPSTGELFF	TGTGCCAGCAGCTTCGCCAGGGGGCCGAGCACCGGGGAGCTGTTTTTT
.	TRBV27	.	TRBJ1-1	CASSFTGSRKAFF	TGTGCCAGCAGTTTCACGGGGTCGCGGAAAGCTTTCTTT
TRBD1	TRBV6-1	.	TRBJ1-6	CASSGDRNSPLHF	TGTGCCAGCAGTGGGGACAGAAATTCACCCCTCCACTTT
TRBD1	TRBV7-2	.	TRBJ1-4	CASSAPTGGVEKLFF	TGTGCCAGCAGCGCCCCGACAGGGGGAGTGGAAAAACTGTTTTTT
.	TRBV2	once	TRBJ2-2	CASSGPGENTGELFF	TGTGCCAGCAGTGGTCCGGGGGAAAACACCGGGGAGCTGTTTTTT
TRBD1	TRBV4-2	.	TRBJ2-3	CASSQDQIPTGGTDTQYF	TGTGCCAGCAGCCAAGACCAAATCCCGACAGGGGGCACAGATACGCAGTATTTT
TRBD2	TRBV5-6	.	TRBJ2-3	CASSFAGGMADTQYF	TGTGCCAGCAGCTTTGCGGGGGGGATGGCAGATACGCAGTATTTT
.	TRBV2	.	TRBJ2-2	CASRPPGTGELFF	TGTGCCAGCAGGCCGCCGGGCACCGGGGAGCTGTTTTTT
TRBD1	TRBV5-1	.	TRBJ2-5	CASTRDRGSSQYF	TGCGCCAGCACCCGGGACAGGGGGAGCTCCCAGTACTTC
TRBD1	TRBV19	once	TRBJ2-7	CASSLVGQATYEQYF	TGTGCCAGTAGCTTAGTGGGACAGGCAACGTACGAGCAGTACTTC
TRBD1	TRBV29-1	.	TRBJ1-6	CSVTAGGNSPLHF	TGCAGCGTTACGGCAGGGGGGAATTCACCCCTCCACTTT
.	TRBV4-1	.	TRBJ1-3	CASSQGLSGVSGNTIYF	TGCGCCAGCAGCCAAGGTTTATCGGGGGTCTCTGGAAACACCATATATTTT
.	TRBV5-1	.	TRBJ1-2	CASSLAGGDGYTF	TGCGCCAGCAGCTTGGCCGGAGGCGATGGCTACACCTTC
.	TRBV7-8	.	TRBJ2-4	CASSLVTGRAKNIQYF	TGTGCCAGCAGCTTAGTCACGGGGAGAGCCAAAAACATTCAGTACTTC
.	TRBV9	.	TRBJ2-7	CASSARSSYEQYF	TGTGCCAGCAGCGCCAGGAGCTCCTACGAGCAGTACTTC
.	TRBV5-1	.	TRBJ2-1	CASSLASKGNEQFF	TGCGCCAGCAGCTTGGCCTCTAAGGGGAATGAGCAGTTCTTC